The present TCR beta chain was sequenced within a study of breast tumors, draining lymph nodes, adjacent tissues. Germline V gene sequence: CDR1 MNHNY, CDR2 SVGAGI (reference sequence). The CDR3 spans 16 residues. Trimming pared 5 bases from V and 0 bases from J, leaving 17 bases between. Only a few counts were recorded for this clonotype. This may be a read error, as it is one base from a much larger clone. Each CDR3 protein is one row after TCRdb ran MiXCR on the multiplex PCR reads. The sample lists some 65,000 distinct CDR3 sequences; around 43% were seen once. The receptor's source is a female donor with breast cancer. Some clones in this sample may be carry-over from other donors' samples. The V and J genes are TRBV6-6 and TRBJ2-7; D might be TRBD1 or TRBD2, each matching 5 bases. What was sequenced was breast tumor tissue. CDR3 in DNA: TGTGCCAGCAGTCATAACCGGGGACGGAGCTCCTACGAGCAGTACTTC. Amino acid sequence: CASSHNRGRSSYEQYF.